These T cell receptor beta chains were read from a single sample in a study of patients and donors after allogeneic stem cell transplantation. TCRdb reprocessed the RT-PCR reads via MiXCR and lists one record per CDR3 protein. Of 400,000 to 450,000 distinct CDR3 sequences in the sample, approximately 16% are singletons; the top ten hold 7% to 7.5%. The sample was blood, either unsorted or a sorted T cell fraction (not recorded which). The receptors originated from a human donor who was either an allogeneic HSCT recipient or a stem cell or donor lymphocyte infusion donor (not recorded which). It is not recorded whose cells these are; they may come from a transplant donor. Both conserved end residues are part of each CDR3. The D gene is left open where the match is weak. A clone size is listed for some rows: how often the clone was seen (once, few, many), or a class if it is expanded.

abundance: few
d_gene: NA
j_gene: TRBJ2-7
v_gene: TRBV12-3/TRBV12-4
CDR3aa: CASTQGRRLEQYF
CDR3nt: TGTGCCAGCACCCAGGGTCGTCGGTTGGAGCAGTACTTC

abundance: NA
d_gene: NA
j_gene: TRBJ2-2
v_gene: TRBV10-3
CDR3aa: CAISSVTGGELFF
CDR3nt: TGTGCCATATCTAGCGTAACGGGCGGGGAGCTGTTTTTT

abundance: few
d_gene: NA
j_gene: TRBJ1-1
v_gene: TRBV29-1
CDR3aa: CSVERTGKDTEAFF
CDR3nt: TGCAGCGTTGAACGTACAGGGAAAGACACTGAAGCTTTCTTT

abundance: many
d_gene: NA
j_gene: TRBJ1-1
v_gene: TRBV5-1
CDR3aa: CASRLFLGAEAFF
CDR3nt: TGCGCCAGCAGACTTTTTTTGGGGGCTGAAGCTTTCTTT

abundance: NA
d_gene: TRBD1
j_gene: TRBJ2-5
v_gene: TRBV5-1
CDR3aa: CASSLRDRGETQYF
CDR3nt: TGCGCCAGCAGCCTCCGGGACAGGGGAGAGACCCAGTACTTC

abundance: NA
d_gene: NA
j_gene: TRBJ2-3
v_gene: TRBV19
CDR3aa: CASRAEGHTQYF
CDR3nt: TGTGCCAGTAGGGCGGAAGGCCATACGCAGTATTTT

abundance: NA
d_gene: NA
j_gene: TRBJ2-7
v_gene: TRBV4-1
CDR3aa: CASSPSKDGASYEQYF
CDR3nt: TGCGCCAGCAGCCCCTCAAAAGACGGGGCGTCCTACGAGCAGTACTTC

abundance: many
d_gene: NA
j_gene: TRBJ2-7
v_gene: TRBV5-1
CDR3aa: CASSAGQSYEQYF
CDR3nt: TGTGCCAGCAGCGCCGGACAGTCCTACGAGCAGTACTTC

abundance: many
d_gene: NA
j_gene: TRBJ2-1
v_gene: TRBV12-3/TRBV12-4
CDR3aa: CASMRFYNEQFF
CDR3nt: TGTGCCAGCATGAGATTTTACAATGAGCAGTTCTTC

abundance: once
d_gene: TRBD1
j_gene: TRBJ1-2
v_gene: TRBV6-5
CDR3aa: CASSSTSGGGYGYTF
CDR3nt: TGTGCCAGCAGTTCCACCTCAGGGGGCGGCTATGGCTACACCTTC

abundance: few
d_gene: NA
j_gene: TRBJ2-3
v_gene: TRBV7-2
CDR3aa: CASSFYGMGTDTQYF
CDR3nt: TGTGCCAGCAGCTTTTACGGAATGGGCACAGATACGCAGTATTTT

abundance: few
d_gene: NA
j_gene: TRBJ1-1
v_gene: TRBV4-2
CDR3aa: CASSQSRARRTEAFF
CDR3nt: TGTGCCAGCAGCCAATCTCGTGCAAGAAGGACTGAAGCTTTCTTT

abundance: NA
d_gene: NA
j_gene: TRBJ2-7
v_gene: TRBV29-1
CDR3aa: CSVGAGPLFYEQYF
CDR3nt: TGCAGCGTTGGGGCGGGACCTTTGTTCTACGAGCAGTACTTC

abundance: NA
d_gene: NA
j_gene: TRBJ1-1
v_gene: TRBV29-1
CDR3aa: CSVSLNTEAFF
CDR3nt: TGCAGCGTTTCCCTAAACACTGAAGCTTTCTTT

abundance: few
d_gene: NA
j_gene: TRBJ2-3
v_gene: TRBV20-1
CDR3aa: CSARAHASTDTQYF
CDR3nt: TGCAGTGCTAGGGCCCACGCCAGCACAGATACGCAGTATTTT

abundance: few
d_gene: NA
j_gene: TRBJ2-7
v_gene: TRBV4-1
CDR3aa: CASSRSGTERYEQYF
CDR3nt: TGCGCCAGCAGCCGATCCGGGACGGAGAGGTACGAGCAGTACTTC

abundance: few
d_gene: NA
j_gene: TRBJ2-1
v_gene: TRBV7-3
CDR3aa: CASSLRERRYSYNEQFF
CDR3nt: TGTGCCAGCAGCTTAAGGGAGAGGAGGTACTCCTACAATGAGCAGTTCTTC

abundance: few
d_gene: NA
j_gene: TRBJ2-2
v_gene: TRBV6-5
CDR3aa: CASSYSIGNRVAGELFF
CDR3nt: TGTGCCAGCAGTTACTCGATCGGTAATCGAGTCGCCGGGGAGCTGTTTTTT

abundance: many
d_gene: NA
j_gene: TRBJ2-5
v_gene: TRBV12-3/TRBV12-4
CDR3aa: CASTSPLFHLQETQYF
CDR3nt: TGTGCCAGCACCTCCCCCCTGTTCCATCTCCAAGAGACCCAGTACTTC

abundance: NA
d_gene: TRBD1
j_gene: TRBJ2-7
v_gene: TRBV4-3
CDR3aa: CASSPGTGGFYEQYF
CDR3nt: TGCGCCAGCAGCCCCGGGACAGGGGGCTTCTACGAGCAGTACTTC

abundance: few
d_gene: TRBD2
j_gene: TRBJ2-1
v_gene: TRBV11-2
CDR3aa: CASSPVAGRLYNEQFF
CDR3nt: TGTGCCAGCAGCCCCGTAGCGGGAAGGCTCTACAATGAGCAGTTCTTC

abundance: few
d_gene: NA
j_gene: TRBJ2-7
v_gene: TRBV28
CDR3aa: CASSFRAGARAYEQYF
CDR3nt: TGTGCCAGCAGTTTTCGCGCGGGGGCTAGGGCCTACGAGCAGTACTTC

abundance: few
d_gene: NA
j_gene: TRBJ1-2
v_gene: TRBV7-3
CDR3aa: CASSLNGAKDRGGYTF
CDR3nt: TGTGCCAGCAGCTTAAATGGGGCCAAAGATCGAGGCGGCTACACCTTC

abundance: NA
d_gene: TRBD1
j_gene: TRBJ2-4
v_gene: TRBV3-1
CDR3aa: CASSQLITGGKNIQYF
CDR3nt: TGTGCCAGCAGCCAGCTTATTACAGGGGGCAAAAACATTCAGTACTTC

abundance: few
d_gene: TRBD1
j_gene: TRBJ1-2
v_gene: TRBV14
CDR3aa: CASSHRTGNYTF
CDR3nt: TGTGCCAGCAGCCATCGGACAGGGAATTACACCTTC

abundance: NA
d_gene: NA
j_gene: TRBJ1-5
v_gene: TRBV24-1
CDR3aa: CATSDSDRSNQPQHF
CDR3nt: TGTGCCACCAGTGATTCTGACAGGAGCAATCAGCCCCAGCATTTT

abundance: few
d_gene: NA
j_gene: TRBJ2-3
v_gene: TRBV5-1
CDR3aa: CASGESDTQYF
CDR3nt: TGCGCCAGCGGCGAATCGGATACGCAGTATTTT

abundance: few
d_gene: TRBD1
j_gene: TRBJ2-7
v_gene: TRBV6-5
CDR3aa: CASSGTALQQYF
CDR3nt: TGTGCCAGCAGTGGGACAGCTTTACAGCAGTACTTC

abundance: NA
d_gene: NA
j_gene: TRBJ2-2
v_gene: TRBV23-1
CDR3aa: CASSQSIVQGQRSCFF
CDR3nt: NA

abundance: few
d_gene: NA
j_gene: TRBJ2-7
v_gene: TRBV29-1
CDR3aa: CSIYYGSSYEQYF
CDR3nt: TGCAGCATATATTATGGGAGCTCCTACGAGCAGTACTTC

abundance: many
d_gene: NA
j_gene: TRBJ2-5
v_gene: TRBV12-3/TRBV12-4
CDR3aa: CAIRILGLEAQYF
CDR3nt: TGTGCCATCCGAATTTTGGGCTTGGAGGCCCAGTACTTC

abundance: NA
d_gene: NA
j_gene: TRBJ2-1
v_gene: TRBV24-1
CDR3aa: CATSDPVLLRDKEEYEQFF
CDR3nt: TGTGCCACCAGTGACCCTGTTCTTCTCAGGGACAAAGAAGAGTATGAGCAGTTCTTC

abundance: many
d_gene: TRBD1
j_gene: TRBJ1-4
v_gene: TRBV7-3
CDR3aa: CASTLTGTGGEKLFF
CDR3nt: TGTGCCAGCACCCTCACCGGGACAGGGGGAGAAAAACTGTTTTTT

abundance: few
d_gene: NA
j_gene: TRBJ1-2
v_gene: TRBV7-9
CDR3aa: CASSLETALRGYGYTF
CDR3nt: TGTGCCAGCAGCTTAGAGACTGCCCTTAGGGGGTATGGCTACACCTTC

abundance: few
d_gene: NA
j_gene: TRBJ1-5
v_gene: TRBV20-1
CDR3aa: CSARDEFSEGPNQPQHF
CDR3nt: TGCAGTGCTAGAGATGAATTTAGTGAGGGGCCTAATCAGCCCCAGCATTTT

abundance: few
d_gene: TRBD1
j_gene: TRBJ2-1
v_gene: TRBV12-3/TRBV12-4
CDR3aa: CASGGQGAIEQFF
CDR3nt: TGTGCCAGCGGGGGACAGGGGGCTATTGAGCAGTTCTTC

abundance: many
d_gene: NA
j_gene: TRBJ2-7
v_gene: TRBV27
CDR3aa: CASSLGQGNYEQYF
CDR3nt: TGTGCCAGCAGTTTGGGGCAGGGGAATTACGAGCAGTACTTC

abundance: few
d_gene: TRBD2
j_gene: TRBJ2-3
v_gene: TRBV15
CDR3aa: CATSRDQGSGRDTQYF
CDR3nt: TGTGCCACCAGCAGAGATCAGGGTAGCGGGAGAGATACGCAGTATTTT

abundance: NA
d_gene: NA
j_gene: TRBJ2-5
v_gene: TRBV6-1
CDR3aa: CASSPRVGPQETQYF
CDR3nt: TGTGCCAGCAGTCCACGGGTGGGGCCCCAAGAGACCCAGTACTTC

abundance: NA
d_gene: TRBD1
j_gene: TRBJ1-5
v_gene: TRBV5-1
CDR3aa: CASSRGQGRHQPQHF
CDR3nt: TGCGCCAGCAGCCGGGGACAGGGGCGGCATCAGCCCCAGCATTTT

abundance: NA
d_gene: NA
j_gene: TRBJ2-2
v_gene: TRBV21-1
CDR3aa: CASSKAGNTGELFF
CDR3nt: TGTGCCAGCAGCAAAGCAGGGAACACCGGGGAGCTGTTTTTT